These 30 T cell receptor beta chains were sequenced from one sample in a study of T cell changes during pregnancy in multiple sclerosis. Data came from immunoSEQ multiplex PCR; TCRdb stores just in-frame clones and leaves some out. The sample has more than 55,000 clones, 75% to 95% seen once. The sequences come from peripheral blood, collected in the third trimester of pregnancy. These receptors came from a female donor in good health, enrolled as a control in a pregnancy study.

CDR3 nucleotide sequence: TGTGCCAGCAGTGAGGGCGTATACACAGATACGCAGTATTTT. Translated: CASSEGVYTDTQYF. The chain recombines TRBV2 with TRBJ2-3; D remains ambiguous. Deletions cut 3 bases from V and 2 bases from J, with 9 bases between. CDR1 and CDR2 from the germline V gene are SNHLY and FYNNEI. This CDR3 contains 14 residues.

This chain joins TRBV29-1 and TRBJ2-1; the match to TRBD2 covers 8 bases. CDR1 and CDR2 (germline): SQVTM, ANQGSEA. Germline trimming cut 4 bases from V and 6 bases from J; bases unmatched to any gene: 14. The CDR3 has 16 amino acids. The CDR3 DNA follows: TGCAGCGTTGGGGAAGGTGCGGGAGGTGCATTCAATGAGCAGTTCTTC. Residues: CSVGEGAGGAFNEQFF.

The chain links TRBV6-1 to TRBJ2-7, with a possible D match to TRBD1 (6 bases). Germline V lookup: CDR1 MNHNS, CDR2 SASEGT. V lost 5 bases to trimming and J lost 7 bases, with 9 bases between them. The CDR3 extends over 11 amino acids. The DNA for the CDR3 is TGTGCCAGCAGTTTTACAGGGGAGCAGTACTTC. Encoded protein: CASSFTGEQYF.

The chain carries TRBV7-8 and TRBJ2-7; maybe TRBD2 (5 bases). Germline V gene lookup returns CDR1 SGHVS and CDR2 FQNEAQ. V was shortened by 8 bases and J by 3 bases, with 23 bases between the two germline ends. There are 16 residues in the CDR3. Here the CDR3 DNA reads TGTGCCAGCGGAGCGGCGTTTAGCGTCGGCAGCTACGAGCAGTACTTC. As protein: CASGAAFSVGSYEQYF. The whole variable domain, remainder taken from reference TRBV7-8 and TRBJ2-7, is GAGVSQSPRYKVAKRGQDVALRCDPISGHVSLFWYQQALGQGPEFLTYFQNEAQLDKSGLPSDRFFAERPEGSVSTLKIQRTQQEDSAVYLCASGAAFSVGSYEQYFGPGTRLTVT.

The CDR3 DNA sequence: TGCGCCAGCAGCTCCGGGACTAGCGGGGGAGAGACCCAGTACTTC. It specifies CASSSGTSGGETQYF. The V gene is TRBV5-1, the J gene TRBJ2-5; 14 nucleotides match TRBD2. Germline CDR1 is SGHRS and CDR2 is YFSETQ. The V segment lost 3 bases and the J segment 4 bases; nucleotides outside the gene matches: 2. This CDR3 has 15 amino acids. The full variable domain, its missing parts supplied by reference TRBV5-1 and TRBJ2-5, is KAGVTQTPRYLIKTRGQQVTLSCSPISGHRSVSWYQQTPGQGLQFLFEYFSETQRNKGNFPGRFSGRQFSNSRSEMNVSTLELGDSALYLCASSSGTSGGETQYFGPGTRLLVL.

The chain recombines TRBV15 with TRBJ2-2; no definite D call. Germline loops: CDR1 LNHNV, CDR2 YYDKDF (reference sequence). The V end was cut by 5 bases, the J end by 3 bases, with 10 bases between. This CDR3 is 14 amino acids long. This chain's CDR3 is CATSGKSYTGELFF. CDR3 nucleotides: TGTGCCACCAGCGGCAAGTCGTACACCGGGGAGCTGTTTTTT.

This chain uses TRBV29-1 with TRBJ1-1; D possibly corresponds to TRBD1 (5 bases). CDR1 is SQVTM and CDR2 is ANQGSEA in the germline V gene. This CDR3 is 14 amino acids long. V was cut by 0 bases and J by 3 bases, with 11 bases left in between. CDR3 loop: CSVEEVEGDTEAFF. Written as DNA, the CDR3 is TGCAGCGTTGAAGAGGTGGAAGGGGACACTGAAGCTTTCTTT.

The chain carries TRBV19 and TRBJ2-5, with D possibly being TRBD1 (6 bases). The CDR3 runs 15 residues. Trimming removed 9 bases from V and 1 base from J, with 18 bases in between. The germline gives CDR1 LNHDA, CDR2 SQIVND (reference sequence). CDR3 region: CASNTIHRAQETQYF. The CDR3 coding sequence is TGTGCCAGCAATACCATCCACAGGGCCCAAGAGACCCAGTACTTC.

The rearrangement uses TRBV21-1 and TRBJ2-6; TRBD1, as called in the table, went unchecked against the DNA. TRBV21-1 is flagged as a pseudogene. The CDR3 covers 16 residues. Here the CDR3 reads CASSAQGASGANVLTF. The DNA of the CDR3 is TGTGCCAGCAGCGCTCAGGGGGCCTCTGGGGCCAACGTCCTGACTTTC.

The V call is TRBV11-2, the J call TRBJ2-1; TRBD1 aligns across 10 bases. The CDR3 loop spans 13 amino acids. Trimming removed 7 bases from V and 6 bases from J; junction bases left unmatched: 3. Germline assignment: CDR1 SGHAT and CDR2 FQNNGV. The CDR3 DNA sequence: TGTGCCAGCAACGGACAGGGGGGCAATGAGCAGTTCTTC. Its translation is CASNGQGGNEQFF.

CDR3 in amino acids: CASSSSGNHNEQFF. CDR3 DNA: TGTGCCAGCAGCTCTAGCGGGAACCATAATGAGCAGTTCTTC. The chain combines TRBV11-2 with TRBJ2-1; 9 bases are shared with TRBD2. CDR1 is SGHAT, CDR2 FQNNGV, per germline. V shed 4 bases, J shed 7 bases, and the junction held 5 bases outside the gene matches. CDR3 length equals 14 residues.

The V call is TRBV5-4, the J call TRBJ1-1, with 8 nucleotides matching TRBD1. The CDR3 is 14 residues long. Trimming at V came to 5 bases and at J to 5 bases, leaving 8 bases not matched to a gene. Germline CDR1 and CDR2: SGHNT and YYREEE (reference sequence). CDR3 loop: CASSLTGVTTEAFF. CDR3 sequence (DNA): TGTGCCAGCAGTCTGACAGGGGTGACGACTGAAGCTTTCTTT.

The chain carries TRBV27 and TRBJ2-1; D might be TRBD1 (6 bases). Per germline, CDR1 MNHEY and CDR2 SMNVEV (reference sequence). V dropped 4 bases and J dropped 3 bases, with 19 bases sitting between them. The CDR3 totals 17 residues. The CDR3 region is CASSSYATGSLYNEQFF. CDR3 DNA sequence: TGTGCCAGCAGTTCCTACGCGACAGGTTCCCTCTACAATGAGCAGTTCTTC.

The rearrangement uses TRBV4-1 and TRBJ1-1; D remains unclear. Trimming took 0 bases from V and 1 from J, leaving 6 bases between them. Germline V gene sequence: CDR1 MGHRA, CDR2 YSYEKL. This CDR3 contains 14 residues. DNA for the CDR3: TGCGCCAGCAGCCAAGATAGGAGGAACACTGAAGCTTTCTTT. Its protein product is CASSQDRRNTEAFF.

The gene calls are TRBV2 and TRBJ1-2; 7 bases align to TRBD1. With V trimmed by 9 bases and J by 6 bases, 7 bases remained unmatched. This CDR3 region has 12 residues. Germline V CDR1 and CDR2: SNHLY, FYNNEI. The CDR3 loop reads CASTGTVDGYTF. The CDR3 DNA sequence: TGTGCCAGTACGGGGACAGTTGATGGCTACACCTTC.

The chain has TRBV6-4 and TRBJ2-1; 11 bases line up with TRBD2. The CDR3 extends over 17 amino acids. CDR1 and CDR2 from the germline V gene are MRHNA and SNTAGT. The V segment lost 6 bases and the J segment 7 bases; nucleotides outside the gene matches: 14. Here the CDR3 reads CASSSALLAGVINEQFF. CDR3 DNA: TGTGCCAGCAGCTCCGCCTTACTAGCGGGAGTAATAAATGAGCAGTTCTTC.

The V call is TRBV19, the J call TRBJ1-1; 12 bases fit TRBD1. Trimming took 7 bases from V and 4 from J; bases not matched to a gene: 7. This CDR3 comprises 15 residues. Germline assignment: CDR1 LNHDA and CDR2 SQIVND (reference sequence). CDR3 loop: CASKRGTGGGTEAFF. The CDR3 nucleotides read TGTGCCAGTAAGAGAGGGACAGGGGGCGGCACTGAAGCTTTCTTT.

This chain joins TRBV5-4 and TRBJ1-2; no clear D gene. V gave up 6 bases and J gave up 3 bases, with 15 bases separating them. There are 14 residues in the CDR3. CDR1 and CDR2 from the germline V gene are SGHNT and YYREEE (reference sequence). CDR3 protein: CASTLPGFYYGYTF. CDR3 sequence (DNA): TGTGCCAGCACCCTCCCCGGGTTCTACTATGGCTACACCTTC.

The chain recombines TRBV6-1 with TRBJ1-5; D gene unclear. V lost 1 base, J lost 6 bases, and 13 bases lay in between. Germline CDR1 is MNHNS and CDR2 is SASEGT. The CDR3 loop spans 15 amino acids. CDR3 DNA: TGTGCCAGCAGTGAAGGGGCCCCCGCGGGTCAGCCCCAGCATTTT. It codes for CASSEGAPAGQPQHF.

This sequence joins TRBV27 and TRBJ2-7; TRBD2 aligns across 10 bases. V was pared by 2 bases and J by 0 bases, with 4 bases of the junction left unmatched. This CDR3 contains 16 residues. Germline V lookup: CDR1 MNHEY, CDR2 SMNVEV (reference sequence). The CDR3 bases are TGTGCCAGCAGTTTACGTGCTAGCGGGAGCTCCTACGAGCAGTACTTC. The encoded protein is CASSLRASGSSYEQYF.

The J gene is TRBJ2-5, the V gene TRBV7-9; TRBD1 aligns across 11 bases. CDR1 is SEHNR, CDR2 FQNEAQ, per germline (reference sequence). This CDR3 region has 14 residues. J was trimmed by 4 bases and V by 8 bases; bases with no gene match: 6. This CDR3 reads CASRGQGAIETQYF. The DNA for the CDR3 is TGTGCCAGCCGAGGACAGGGGGCAATAGAGACCCAGTACTTC.

This rearrangement joins TRBV7-9 to TRBJ2-3; 8 bases fit TRBD2. Germline-derived CDR1 and CDR2 are SEHNR and FQNEAQ (reference sequence). V dropped 5 bases and J dropped 8; count of bases not matched to a gene: 12. This CDR3 spans 15 amino acids. DNA of the CDR3: TGTGCCAGCAGCACACCGGGACTAGGCAAGGGTACGCAGTATTTT. As protein: CASSTPGLGKGTQYF. Based on the CDR3 plus reference TRBV7-9 and TRBJ2-3, the full variable domain is DTGVSQNPRHKITKRGQNVTFRCDPISEHNRLYWYRQTLGQGPEFLTYFQNEAQLEKSRLLSDRFSAERPKGSFSTLEIQRTEQGDSAMYLCASSTPGLGKGTQYFGPGTRLTVL.

Worth noting for this clone: At one end, the junction sequence differs from germline, possibly due to a read error. The J gene is TRBJ2-3, the V gene TRBV7-7, with D possibly being TRBD2 (6 bases). The CDR3 consists of 15 residues. Germline V gene data show CDR1 as SSHAT and CDR2 as FNYEAQ (reference sequence). CDR3 bases: TGTGCTAGCAGCTTAGGTCCGGGGGGCACAGATACGCAGTATTTT. Translating gives CASSLGPGGTDTQYF.

The rearrangement uses TRBV6-4 and TRBJ2-3; 9 nucleotides line up with TRBD2. Losses at the gene ends were 0 bases for V and 3 bases for J; bases not matched to a gene: 4. Germline V CDR1 and CDR2: MRHNA, SNTAGT. This CDR3 comprises 16 residues. The CDR3 reads CASSDSAGGPTDTQYF. The CDR3, as DNA: TGTGCCAGCAGTGACTCGGCGGGGGGGCCAACAGATACGCAGTATTTT.

The chain has TRBV18 and TRBJ2-5; no firm D call. This CDR3 is 14 amino acids long. V shed 2 bases and J shed 5 bases, with 12 bases lying between them. The V gene's germline CDR1 is KGHSH and CDR2 LQKENI. The CDR3 region has the DNA TGTGCCAGCTCACCAGAGAATGCGAGGGAGACCCAGTACTTC. Encoded protein: CASSPENARETQYF. Drawing the rest from reference TRBV18 and TRBJ2-5, the complete variable domain is NAGVMQNPRHLVRRRGQEARLRCSPMKGHSHVYWYRQLPEEGLKFMVYLQKENIIDESGMPKERFSAEFPKEGPSILRIQQVVRGDSAAYFCASSPENARETQYFGPGTRLLVL.

This chain connects TRBV4-1 to TRBJ2-7; 11 nucleotides align to TRBD1. From germline, CDR1 is MGHRA and CDR2 YSYEKL. Trimming removed 4 bases from V and 0 bases from J; junction bases left unmatched: 5. The CDR3 spans 16 residues. The CDR3 reads CASSLSGTGGSYEQYF. CDR3 nucleotides: TGCGCCAGCAGCCTATCCGGGACAGGGGGCTCCTACGAGCAGTACTTC.

The chain uses TRBV6-5 and TRBJ1-6; no definite D call. Deletions cut 7 bases from V and 11 bases from J, with 9 bases between. Germline V gene lookup returns CDR1 MNHEY and CDR2 SVGAGI. This CDR3 is built from 11 residues. CDR3 sequence (DNA): TGTGCCAGCATGCGGGTTCCACCCCTCCACTTT. This sequence encodes CASMRVPPLHF.

In its sample, this clone was seen once. V is TRBV5-1 and J is TRBJ2-7; TRBD2 aligns across 7 bases. J lost 2 bases, V lost 2 bases, and 4 bases had no gene match. CDR3 length: 14 residues. The germline V gene has CDR1 SGHRS and CDR2 YFSETQ. The CDR3 nucleotides are TGCGCCAGCAGCTTCAATGGGGGGGCCTACGAGCAGTACTTC. Its translation is CASSFNGGAYEQYF.

V and J are TRBV28 and TRBJ1-3, with 7 bases aligning to TRBD1. The J segment lost 8 bases and the V segment lost 6 bases, leaving 13 bases of the junction unmatched. The CDR3 has 15 amino acids. The germline CDR1 and CDR2 sequences are MDHEN and SYDVKM. The CDR3 region has the DNA TGTGCCAGCAGCTCGACAGGGCTCGTCGGATACACCATATATTTT. It is translated as CASSSTGLVGYTIYF.

The V call is TRBV13, the J call TRBJ1-3; 9 bases are a match to TRBD1. Germline V CDR1 and CDR2: PRHDT, FYEKMQ (reference sequence). The J segment lost 3 bases and the V segment lost 3 bases, leaving 3 bases of the junction unmatched. The CDR3 loop spans 15 amino acids. The CDR3 sequence: CASSFEDRGGNTIYF. CDR3 nucleotides: TGTGCCAGCAGCTTCGAGGACAGGGGTGGAAACACCATATATTTT. Supplemented by reference TRBV13 and TRBJ1-3, the full variable domain reads AAGVIQSPRHLIKEKRETATLKCYPIPRHDTVYWYQQGPGQDPQFLISFYEKMQSDKGSIPDRFSAQQFSDYHSELNMSSLELGDSALYFCASSFEDRGGNTIYFGEGSWLTVV.